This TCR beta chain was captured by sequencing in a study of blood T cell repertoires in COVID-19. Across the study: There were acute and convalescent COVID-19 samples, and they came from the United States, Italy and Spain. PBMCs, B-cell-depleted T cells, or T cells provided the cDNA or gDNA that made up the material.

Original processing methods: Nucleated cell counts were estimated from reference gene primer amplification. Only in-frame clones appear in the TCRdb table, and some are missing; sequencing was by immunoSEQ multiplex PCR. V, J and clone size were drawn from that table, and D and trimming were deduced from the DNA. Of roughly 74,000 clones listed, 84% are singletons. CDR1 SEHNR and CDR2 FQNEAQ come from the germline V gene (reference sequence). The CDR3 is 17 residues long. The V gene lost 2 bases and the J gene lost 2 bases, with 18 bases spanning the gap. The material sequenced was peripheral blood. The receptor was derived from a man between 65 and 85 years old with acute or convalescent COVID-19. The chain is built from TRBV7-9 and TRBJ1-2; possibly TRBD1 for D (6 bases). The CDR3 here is CASSLSGARTVNYGYTF. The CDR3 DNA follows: TGTGCCAGCAGCTTAAGCGGAGCGCGGACAGTCAACTATGGCTACACCTTC.